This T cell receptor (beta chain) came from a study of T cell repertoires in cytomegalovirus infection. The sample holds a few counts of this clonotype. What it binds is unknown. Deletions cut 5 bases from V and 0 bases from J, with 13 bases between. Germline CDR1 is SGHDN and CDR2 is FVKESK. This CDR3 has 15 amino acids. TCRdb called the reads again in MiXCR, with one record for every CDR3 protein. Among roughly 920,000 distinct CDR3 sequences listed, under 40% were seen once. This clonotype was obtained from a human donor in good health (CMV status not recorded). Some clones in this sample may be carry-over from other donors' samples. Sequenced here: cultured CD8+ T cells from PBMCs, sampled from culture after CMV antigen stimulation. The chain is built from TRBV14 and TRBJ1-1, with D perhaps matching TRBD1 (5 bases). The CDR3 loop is CASSSREGLNTEAFF. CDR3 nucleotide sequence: TGTGCCAGCAGCTCCAGGGAGGGGTTGAACACTGAAGCTTTCTTT.